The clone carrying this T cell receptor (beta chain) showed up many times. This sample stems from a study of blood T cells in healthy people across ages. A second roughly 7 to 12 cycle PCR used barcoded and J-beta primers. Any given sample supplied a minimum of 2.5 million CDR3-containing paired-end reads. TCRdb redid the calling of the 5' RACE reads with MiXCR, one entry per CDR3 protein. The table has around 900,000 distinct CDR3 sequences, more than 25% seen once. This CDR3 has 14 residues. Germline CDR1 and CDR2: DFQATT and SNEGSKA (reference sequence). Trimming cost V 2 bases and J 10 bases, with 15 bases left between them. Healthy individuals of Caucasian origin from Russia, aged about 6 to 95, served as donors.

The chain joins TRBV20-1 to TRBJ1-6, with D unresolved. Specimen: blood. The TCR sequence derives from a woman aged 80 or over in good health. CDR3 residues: CSARQAGHGSPLHF. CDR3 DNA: TGCAGTGCTAGACAGGCGGGCCACGGATCACCCCTCCACTTT.